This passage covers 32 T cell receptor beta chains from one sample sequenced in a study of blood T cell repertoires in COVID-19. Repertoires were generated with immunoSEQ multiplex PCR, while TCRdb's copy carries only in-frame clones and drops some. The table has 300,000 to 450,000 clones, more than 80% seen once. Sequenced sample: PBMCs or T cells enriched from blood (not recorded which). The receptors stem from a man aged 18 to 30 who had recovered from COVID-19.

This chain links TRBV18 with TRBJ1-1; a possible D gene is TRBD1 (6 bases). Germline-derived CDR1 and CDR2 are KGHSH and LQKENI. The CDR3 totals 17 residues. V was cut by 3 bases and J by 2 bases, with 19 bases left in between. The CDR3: CASSPTRTGTDNTEAFF. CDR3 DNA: TGTGCCAGCTCACCCACCCGAACAGGGACGGATAACACTGAAGCTTTCTTT.

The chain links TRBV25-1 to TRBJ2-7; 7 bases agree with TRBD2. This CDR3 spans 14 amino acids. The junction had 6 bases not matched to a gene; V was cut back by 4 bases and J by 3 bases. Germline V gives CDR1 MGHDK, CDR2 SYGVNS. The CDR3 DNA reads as TGTGCCAGCAGTGGAACTAGCGCCCACTACGAGCAGTACTTC. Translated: CASSGTSAHYEQYF.

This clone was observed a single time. The CDR3 here is CASSVGMTGGIIGYTF. As DNA, the CDR3 is TGTGCCAGCAGTGTAGGGATGACAGGGGGCATAATCGGCTACACCTTC. The chain is built from TRBV2 and TRBJ1-2; TRBD1 matches 10 bases. The J segment lost 8 bases and the V segment lost 4 bases, leaving 13 bases of the junction unmatched. This CDR3 is 16 amino acids long. Germline V gene data show CDR1 as SNHLY and CDR2 as FYNNEI. The variable domain in full, with the rest retrieved from reference TRBV2 and TRBJ1-2, is EPEVTQTPSHQVTQMGQEVILRCVPISNHLYFYWYRQILGQKVEFLVSFYNNEISEKSEIFDDQFSVERPDGSNFTLKIRSTKLEDSAMYFCASSVGMTGGIIGYTFGSGTRLTVV.

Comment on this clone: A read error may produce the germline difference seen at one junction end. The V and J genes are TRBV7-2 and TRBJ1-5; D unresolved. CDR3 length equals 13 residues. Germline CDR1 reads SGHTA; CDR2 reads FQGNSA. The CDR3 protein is CASSVALNQPQHF. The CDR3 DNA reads TGTGCCAGCAGCGTAGCATTAAATCAGCCCCAGCATTTT.

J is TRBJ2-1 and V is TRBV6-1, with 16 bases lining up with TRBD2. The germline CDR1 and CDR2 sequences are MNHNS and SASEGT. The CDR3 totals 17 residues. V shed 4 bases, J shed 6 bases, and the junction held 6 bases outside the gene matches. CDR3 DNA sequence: TGTGCCAGCAGTGGCGGGACTAGCGGGAGGGGAGTCAATGAGCAGTTCTTC. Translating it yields CASSGGTSGRGVNEQFF.

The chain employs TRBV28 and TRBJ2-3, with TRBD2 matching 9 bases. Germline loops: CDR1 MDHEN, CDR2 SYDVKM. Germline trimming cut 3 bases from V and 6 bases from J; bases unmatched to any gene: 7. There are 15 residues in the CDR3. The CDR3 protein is CASSFASGRLDTQYF. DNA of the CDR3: TGTGCCAGCAGTTTTGCGAGCGGGAGGTTGGATACGCAGTATTTT.

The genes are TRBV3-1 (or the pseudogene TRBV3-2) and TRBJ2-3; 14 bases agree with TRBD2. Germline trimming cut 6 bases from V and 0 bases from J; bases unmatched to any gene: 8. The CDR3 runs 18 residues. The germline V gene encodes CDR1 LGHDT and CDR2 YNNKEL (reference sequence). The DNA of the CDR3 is TGTGCCAGCAGTCGGACTAGCGGGGGGCCACCTAGCACAGATACGCAGTATTTT. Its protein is CASSRTSGGPPSTDTQYF.

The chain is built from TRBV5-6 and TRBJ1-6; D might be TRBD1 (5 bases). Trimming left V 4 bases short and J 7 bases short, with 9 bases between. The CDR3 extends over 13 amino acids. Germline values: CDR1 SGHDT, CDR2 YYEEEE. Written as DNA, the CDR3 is TGTGCCAGCAGCCCCAGGGTGAATTCACCCCTCCACTTT. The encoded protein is CASSPRVNSPLHF.

The CDR3 loop reads CASSHSTSGTSYEQYF. In DNA, the CDR3 is TGCGCCAGCAGCCATTCGACTAGCGGAACTTCCTACGAGCAGTACTTC. The chain carries TRBV4-1 and TRBJ2-7; 9 bases match TRBD2. V gave up 3 bases and J gave up 1 base; unmatched junction bases: 7. CDR1 and CDR2 (germline): MGHRA, YSYEKL. CDR3 length: 16 residues.

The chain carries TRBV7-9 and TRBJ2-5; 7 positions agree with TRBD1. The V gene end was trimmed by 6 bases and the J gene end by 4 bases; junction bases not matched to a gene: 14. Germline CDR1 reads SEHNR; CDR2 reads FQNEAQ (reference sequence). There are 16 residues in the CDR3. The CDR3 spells CASSSGDRSRVETQYF. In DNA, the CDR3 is TGTGCCAGCAGTTCCGGGGACAGATCTCGGGTAGAGACCCAGTACTTC. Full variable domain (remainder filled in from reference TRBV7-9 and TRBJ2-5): DTGVSQNPRHKITKRGQNVTFRCDPISEHNRLYWYRQTLGQGPEFLTYFQNEAQLEKSRLLSDRFSAERPKGSFSTLEIQRTEQGDSAMYLCASSSGDRSRVETQYFGPGTRLLVL.

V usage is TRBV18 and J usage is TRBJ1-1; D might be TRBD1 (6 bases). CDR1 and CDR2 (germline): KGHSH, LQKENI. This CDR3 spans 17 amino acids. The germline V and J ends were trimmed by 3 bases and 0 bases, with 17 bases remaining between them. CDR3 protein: CASSPGAGRNMNTEAFF. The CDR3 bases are TGTGCCAGCTCACCGGGGGCAGGCCGAAACATGAACACTGAAGCTTTCTTT.

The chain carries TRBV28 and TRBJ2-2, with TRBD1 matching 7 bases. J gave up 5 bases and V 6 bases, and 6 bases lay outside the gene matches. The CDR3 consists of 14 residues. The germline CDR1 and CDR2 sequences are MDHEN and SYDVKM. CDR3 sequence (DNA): TGTGCCAGCAGAACAGACAGGGTAACCGGGGAGCTGTTTTTT. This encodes CASRTDRVTGELFF. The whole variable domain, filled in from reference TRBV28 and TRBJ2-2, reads DVKVTQSSRYLVKRTGEKVFLECVQDMDHENMFWYRQDPGLGLRLIYFSYDVKMKEKGDIPEGYSVSREKKERFSLILESASTNQTSMYLCASRTDRVTGELFFGEGSRLTVL.

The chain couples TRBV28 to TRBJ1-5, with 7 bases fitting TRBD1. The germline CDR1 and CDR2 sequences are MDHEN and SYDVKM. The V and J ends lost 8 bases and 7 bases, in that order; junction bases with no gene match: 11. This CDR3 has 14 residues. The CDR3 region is CASSIQGLYQPQHF. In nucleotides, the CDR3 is TGTGCCAGCTCGATACAGGGGTTATACCAGCCCCAGCATTTT. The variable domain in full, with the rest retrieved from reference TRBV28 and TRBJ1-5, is DVKVTQSSRYLVKRTGEKVFLECVQDMDHENMFWYRQDPGLGLRLIYFSYDVKMKEKGDIPEGYSVSREKKERFSLILESASTNQTSMYLCASSIQGLYQPQHFGDGTRLSIL.

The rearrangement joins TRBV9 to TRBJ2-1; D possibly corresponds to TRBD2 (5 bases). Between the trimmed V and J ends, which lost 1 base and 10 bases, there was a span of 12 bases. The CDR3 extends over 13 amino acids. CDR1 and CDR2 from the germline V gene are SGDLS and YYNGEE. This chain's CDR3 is CASSVTLAGEQFF. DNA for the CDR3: TGTGCCAGCAGCGTAACGCTAGCTGGGGAGCAGTTCTTC. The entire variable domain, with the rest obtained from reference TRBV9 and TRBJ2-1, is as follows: DSGVTQTPKHLITATGQRVTLRCSPRSGDLSVYWYQQSLDQGLQFLIQYYNGEERAKGNILERFSAQQFPDLHSELNLSSLELGDSALYFCASSVTLAGEQFFGPGTRLTVL.

CDR3 nucleotides: TGTGCCAGCAGCCTTACTAGCGGGGGTTACAATGAGCAGTTCTTC. This sequence encodes CASSLTSGGYNEQFF. The chain carries TRBV5-4 and TRBJ2-1; 11 bases agree with TRBD2. The junction had 4 bases not matched to a gene; V was cut back by 4 bases and J by 4 bases. CDR1 SGHNT and CDR2 YYREEE come from the germline V gene (reference sequence). This CDR3 contains 15 residues.

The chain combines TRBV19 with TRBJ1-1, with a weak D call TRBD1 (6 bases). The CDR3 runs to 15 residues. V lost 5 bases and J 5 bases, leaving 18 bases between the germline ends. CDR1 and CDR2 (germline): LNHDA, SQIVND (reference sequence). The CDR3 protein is CASSARPPGDTEAFF. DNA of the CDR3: TGTGCCAGTAGTGCGCGTCCCCCAGGGGATACTGAAGCTTTCTTT.

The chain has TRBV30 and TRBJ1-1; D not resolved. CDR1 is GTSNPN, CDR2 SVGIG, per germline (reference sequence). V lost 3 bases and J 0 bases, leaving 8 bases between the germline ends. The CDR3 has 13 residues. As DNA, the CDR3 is TGTGCCTGGAGCCAAACAGTGAACACTGAAGCTTTCTTT. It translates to CAWSQTVNTEAFF.

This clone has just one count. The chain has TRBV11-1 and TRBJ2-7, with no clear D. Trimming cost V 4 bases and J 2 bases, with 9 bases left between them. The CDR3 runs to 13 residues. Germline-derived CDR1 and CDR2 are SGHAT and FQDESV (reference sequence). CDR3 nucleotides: TGTGCCAGCAGCTCTCGGGTTACCTACGAGCAGTACTTC. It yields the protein CASSSRVTYEQYF.

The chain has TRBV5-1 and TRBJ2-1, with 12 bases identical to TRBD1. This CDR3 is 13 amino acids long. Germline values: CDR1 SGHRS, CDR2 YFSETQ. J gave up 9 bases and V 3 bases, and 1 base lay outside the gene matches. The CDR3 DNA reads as TGCGCCAGCAGCTGGGACAGGGGGCTTGAGCAGTTCTTC. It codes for CASSWDRGLEQFF.

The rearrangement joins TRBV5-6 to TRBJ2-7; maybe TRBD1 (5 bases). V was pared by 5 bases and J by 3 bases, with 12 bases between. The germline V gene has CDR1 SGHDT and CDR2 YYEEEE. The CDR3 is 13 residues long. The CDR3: CASRVAGFYEQYF. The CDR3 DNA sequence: TGTGCCAGCAGGGTGGCAGGGTTCTACGAGCAGTACTTC.

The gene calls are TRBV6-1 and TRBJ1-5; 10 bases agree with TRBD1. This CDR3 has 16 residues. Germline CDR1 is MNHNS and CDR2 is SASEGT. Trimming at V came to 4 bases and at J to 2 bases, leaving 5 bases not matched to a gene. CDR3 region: CASSAWTGGGNQPQHF. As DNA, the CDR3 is TGTGCCAGCAGTGCCTGGACAGGGGGAGGCAATCAGCCCCAGCATTTT.

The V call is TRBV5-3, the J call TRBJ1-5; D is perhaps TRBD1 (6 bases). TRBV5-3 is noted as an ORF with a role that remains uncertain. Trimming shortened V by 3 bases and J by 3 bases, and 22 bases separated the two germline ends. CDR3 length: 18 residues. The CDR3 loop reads CARSSFTKIYRVNQPQHF. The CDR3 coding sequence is TGTGCCAGAAGCTCATTCACCAAAATCTACAGGGTCAATCAGCCCCAGCATTTT.

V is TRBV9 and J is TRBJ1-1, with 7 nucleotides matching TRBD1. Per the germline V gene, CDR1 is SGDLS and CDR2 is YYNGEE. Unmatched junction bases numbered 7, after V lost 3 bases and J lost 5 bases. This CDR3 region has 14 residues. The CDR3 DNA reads TGTGCCAGCAGCGAGGGACAGTTACGGACTGAAGCTTTCTTT. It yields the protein CASSEGQLRTEAFF.

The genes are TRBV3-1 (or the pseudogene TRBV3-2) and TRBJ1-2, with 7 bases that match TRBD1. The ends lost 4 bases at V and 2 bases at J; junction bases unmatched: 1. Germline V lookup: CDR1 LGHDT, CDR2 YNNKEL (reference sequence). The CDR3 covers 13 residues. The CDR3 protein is CASSLDRNYGYTF. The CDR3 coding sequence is TGTGCCAGCAGCCTGGACAGGAACTATGGCTACACCTTC.

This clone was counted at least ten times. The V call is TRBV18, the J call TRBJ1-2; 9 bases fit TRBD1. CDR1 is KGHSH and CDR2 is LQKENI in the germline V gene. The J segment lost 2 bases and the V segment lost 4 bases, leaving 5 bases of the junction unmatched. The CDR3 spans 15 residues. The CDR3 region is CASSRSGTGNYGYTF. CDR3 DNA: TGTGCCAGCTCACGATCCGGGACAGGGAACTATGGCTACACCTTC.

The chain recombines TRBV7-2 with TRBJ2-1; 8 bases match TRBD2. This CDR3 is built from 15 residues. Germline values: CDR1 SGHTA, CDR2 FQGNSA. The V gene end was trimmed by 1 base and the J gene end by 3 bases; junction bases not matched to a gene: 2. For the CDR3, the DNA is TGTGCCAGCAGCTTAGGGAGCGGGAGCTACAATGAGCAGTTCTTC. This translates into CASSLGSGSYNEQFF.

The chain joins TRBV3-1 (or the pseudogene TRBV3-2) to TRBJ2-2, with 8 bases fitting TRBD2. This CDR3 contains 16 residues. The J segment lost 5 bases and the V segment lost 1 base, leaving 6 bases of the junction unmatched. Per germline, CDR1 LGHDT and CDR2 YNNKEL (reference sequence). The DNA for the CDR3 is TGTGCCAGCAGCCAAGTCCCGGGGGGGCGAACCGGGGAGCTGTTTTTT. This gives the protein CASSQVPGGRTGELFF.

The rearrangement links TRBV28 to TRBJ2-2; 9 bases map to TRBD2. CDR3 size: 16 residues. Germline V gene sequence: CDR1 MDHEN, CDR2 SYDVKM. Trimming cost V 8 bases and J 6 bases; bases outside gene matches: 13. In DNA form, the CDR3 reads TGTGCCAGCCTCTATAAGGGACTAGCAGAATCCGGGGAGCTGTTTTTT. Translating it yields CASLYKGLAESGELFF.

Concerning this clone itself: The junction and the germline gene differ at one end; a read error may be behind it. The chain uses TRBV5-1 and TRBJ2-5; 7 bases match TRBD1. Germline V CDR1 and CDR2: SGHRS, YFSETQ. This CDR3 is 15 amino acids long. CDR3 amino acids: CASSESGTAREAQYF. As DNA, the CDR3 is TGCGCCAGCAGCGAATCCGGGACAGCAAGAGAGGCCCAGTACTTC.

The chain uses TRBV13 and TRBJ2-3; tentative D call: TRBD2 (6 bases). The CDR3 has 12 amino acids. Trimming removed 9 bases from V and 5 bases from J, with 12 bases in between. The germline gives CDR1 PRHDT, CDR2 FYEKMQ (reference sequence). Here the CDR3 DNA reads TGTGCCAGTCGAGCGGGCCTAGATACGCAGTATTTT. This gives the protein CASRAGLDTQYF.

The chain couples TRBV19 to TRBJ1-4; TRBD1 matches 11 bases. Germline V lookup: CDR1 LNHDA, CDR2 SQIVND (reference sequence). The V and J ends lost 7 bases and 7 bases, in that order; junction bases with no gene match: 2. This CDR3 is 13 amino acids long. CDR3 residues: CASIGQGAEKLFF. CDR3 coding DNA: TGTGCCAGTATCGGACAGGGGGCTGAAAAACTGTTTTTT.

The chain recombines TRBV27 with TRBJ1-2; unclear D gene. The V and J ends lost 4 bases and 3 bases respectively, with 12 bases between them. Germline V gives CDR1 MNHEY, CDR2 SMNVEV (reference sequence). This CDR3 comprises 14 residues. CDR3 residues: CASSSLGVDYGYTF. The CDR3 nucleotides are TGTGCCAGCAGTTCGCTCGGTGTCGACTATGGCTACACCTTC.